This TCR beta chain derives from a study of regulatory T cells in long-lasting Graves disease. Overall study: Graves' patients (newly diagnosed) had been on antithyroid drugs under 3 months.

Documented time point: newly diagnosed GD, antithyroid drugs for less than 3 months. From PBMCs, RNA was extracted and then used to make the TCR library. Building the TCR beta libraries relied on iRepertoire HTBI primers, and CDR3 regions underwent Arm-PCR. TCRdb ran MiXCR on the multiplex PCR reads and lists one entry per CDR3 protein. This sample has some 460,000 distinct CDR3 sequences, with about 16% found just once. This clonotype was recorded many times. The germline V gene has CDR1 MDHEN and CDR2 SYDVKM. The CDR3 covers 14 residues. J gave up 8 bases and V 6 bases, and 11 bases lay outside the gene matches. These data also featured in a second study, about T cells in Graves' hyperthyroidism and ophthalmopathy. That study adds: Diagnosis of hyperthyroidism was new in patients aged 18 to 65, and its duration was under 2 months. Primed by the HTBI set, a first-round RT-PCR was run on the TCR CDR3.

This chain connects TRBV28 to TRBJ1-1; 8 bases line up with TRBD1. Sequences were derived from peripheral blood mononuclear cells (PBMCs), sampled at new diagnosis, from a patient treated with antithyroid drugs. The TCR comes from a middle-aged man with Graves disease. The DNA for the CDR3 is TGTGCCAGCAGCCATTACCAGGGGGCCCCCGAAGCTTTCTTT. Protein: CASSHYQGAPEAFF.